The 13 T cell receptor beta chains below all came from one sample that was sequenced in a study of cytomegalovirus exposure and HLA in healthy donors (dated 2017 in TCRdb). The library was obtained by the immunoSEQ multiplex PCR assay. A mixture of 60 forward primers for TCR Vbeta segments and 13 reverse primers for TCR Jbeta segments was used in the multiplex PCR. TCRdb's version of the immuneACCESS table is confined to in-frame rearrangements and falls short of the full clone set. An unresolved V gene accounts for under half of the shortfall where checked; the remainder is of unknown origin. This sample gives over 200,000 clones in total; 70% of them show up just once. The ten largest make up roughly 2.5% of the sample. Input material: PBMCs. The receptor set was obtained from a middle-aged man in good health and CMV-seropositive.

J is TRBJ2-3 and V is TRBV10-1; TRBD2 is a possible D gene (5 bases). Trimming took off 6 bases at V and 6 bases at J, with 7 bases between the two ends. Germline V gene sequence: CDR1 WNHNN, CDR2 SYGVQD (reference sequence). The CDR3 has 11 amino acids. The CDR3 DNA is TGCGCCAGCAGCGAGCGGGATACGCAGTATTTT. Amino acid sequence: CASSERDTQYF.

This clone occurred a few times. The V and J genes are TRBV6-5 and TRBJ2-3; TRBD2 agrees at 14 bases. J lost 4 bases, V lost 4 bases, and 4 bases had no gene match. Germline lookup yields CDR1 MNHEY and CDR2 SVGAGI. The CDR3 is 16 amino acids. CDR3 sequence reads: CASSSTSGGASDTQYF. The CDR3 region has the DNA TGTGCCAGCAGTTCGACTAGCGGGGGGGCATCAGATACGCAGTATTTT.

This clone was detected a few times. The chain couples TRBV11-3 to TRBJ2-1; TRBD1 aligns across 8 bases. CDR1 SGHNT and CDR2 YENEEA come from the germline V gene. The CDR3 is made up of 16 amino acids. The V and J ends lost 4 bases and 4 bases, in that order; junction bases with no gene match: 9. CDR3 sequence (DNA): TGTGCCAGCAGCTCCGACCGGGACAGGAGATACAATGAGCAGTTCTTC. Protein product: CASSSDRDRRYNEQFF.

This clone was recorded a few times. This chain uses TRBV27 with TRBJ1-4; D remains unclear. CDR1 is MNHEY, CDR2 SMNVEV, per germline (reference sequence). This CDR3 contains 13 residues. Trimming cost V 7 bases and J 3 bases, with 9 bases left between them. The CDR3 DNA reads TGTGCCAGCATGGGGAGACCTAATGAAAAACTGTTTTTT. Residues: CASMGRPNEKLFF. Filled out from reference TRBV27 and TRBJ1-4, the complete variable domain reads EAQVTQNPRYLITVTGKKLTVTCSQNMNHEYMSWYRQDPGLGLRQIYYSMNVEVTDKGDVPEGYKVSRKEKRNFPLILESPSPNQTSLYFCASMGRPNEKLFFGSGTQLSVL.

This clone was seen a few times. The chain couples TRBV6-6 to TRBJ2-7; D possibly corresponds to TRBD1 (5 bases). The CDR3 has 12 residues. Germline V gene sequence: CDR1 MNHNY, CDR2 SVGAGI (reference sequence). V was clipped by 6 bases and J by 3 bases, with 9 bases between them. CDR3 in amino acids: CASSVTDYEQYF. CDR3 DNA sequence: TGTGCCAGCAGCGTGACAGACTACGAGCAGTACTTC.

This clone occurred once. The J gene is TRBJ2-5, the V gene TRBV4-1; 8 nucleotides agree with TRBD1. Germline lookup yields CDR1 MGHRA and CDR2 YSYEKL. The CDR3 totals 15 residues. V lost 5 bases and J lost 3; bases outside the gene matches: 8. The CDR3 loop is CASSAGSDREETQYF. As DNA, the CDR3 is TGCGCCAGCAGCGCAGGGTCGGACAGGGAAGAGACCCAGTACTTC.

The rearrangement uses TRBV6-5 and TRBJ2-3; 9 positions match TRBD2. Germline CDR1 is MNHEY and CDR2 is SVGAGI. V lost 6 bases, J lost 9 bases, and 13 bases stayed unmatched. The length of the CDR3 is 15 residues. CDR3 region: CASSPRAGGETTQYF. The CDR3, as DNA: TGTGCCAGCAGCCCCCGGGCGGGGGGGGAAACAACGCAGTATTTT.

This clone was observed a handful of times. This chain connects TRBV5-6 to TRBJ2-1; 8 bases are shared with TRBD1. V shed 3 bases, J shed 7 bases, and the junction held 9 bases outside the gene matches. The length of the CDR3 is 15 residues. The V gene's germline CDR1 is SGHDT and CDR2 YYEEEE. The CDR3 DNA is TGTGCCAGCAGCTGGGAGGACAGGGTAGGGAATGAGCAGTTCTTC. This encodes CASSWEDRVGNEQFF.

Notes on this clone: The sample carries other DNA sequences with the same CDR3. The rearrangement uses TRBV19 and TRBJ1-5, with 9 bases fitting TRBD1. V was clipped by 4 bases and J by 5 bases; unmatched bases: 3. CDR1 and CDR2 from the germline V gene are LNHDA and SQIVND (reference sequence). The CDR3 covers 14 residues. The CDR3 is CASSTQGAYQPQHF. CDR3 bases: TGTGCCAGTAGTACACAGGGGGCTTATCAGCCCCAGCATTTT.

This clone came up a few times. This chain links TRBV28 with TRBJ1-4; 8 bases are a match to TRBD1. The V segment lost 5 bases and the J segment 8 bases; nucleotides outside the gene matches: 13. The length of the CDR3 is 16 residues. Germline values: CDR1 MDHEN, CDR2 SYDVKM. The CDR3 spells CASSTRDRPPREKLFF. For the CDR3, the DNA is TGTGCCAGCAGTACCCGGGACAGGCCCCCGAGGGAAAAACTGTTTTTT.

The chain uses TRBV27 and TRBJ1-5, with TRBD1 as a possible D gene (6 bases). The V end lost 5 bases, the J end lost 4 bases, and 18 bases lay between the germline ends. The CDR3 extends over 16 amino acids. CDR1 is MNHEY and CDR2 is SMNVEV in the germline V gene (reference sequence). The CDR3 nucleotides are TGTGCCAGCAGTCGTTGGGCAGGGGAGGGAAATCAGCCCCAGCATTTT. Translated, it gives CASSRWAGEGNQPQHF.

This chain uses TRBV20-1 with TRBJ1-1; D unclear. The germline V gene has CDR1 DFQATT and CDR2 SNEGSKA (reference sequence). Between the trimmed V and J ends, which lost 6 bases and 4 bases, there was a span of 6 bases. The CDR3 spans 10 residues. The CDR3 spells CSALGTEAFF. Written as DNA, the CDR3 is TGCAGTGCCCTCGGCACTGAAGCTTTCTTT.

The chain uses TRBV4-3 and TRBJ1-6, with a possible D match to TRBD1 (5 bases). Trimming took 0 bases from V and 9 from J, leaving 12 bases between them. The CDR3 covers 15 residues. Germline CDR1 LGHNA, CDR2 YSLEER. The CDR3 loop is CASSQEVGAFSPLHF. For the CDR3, the DNA is TGCGCCAGCAGCCAAGAGGTAGGGGCATTTTCACCCCTCCACTTT.